Listed here are 20 T cell receptor beta chains from one sample, sequenced in a study of blood T cell repertoires in COVID-19. Sequencing was performed with immunoSEQ multiplex PCR; in TCRdb, only in-frame clones are kept and a portion is missing. The table includes approximately 290,000 clones, 90% detected once. The sequenced material came from PBMCs or T cells enriched from blood (not recorded which). The receptors were sampled from a woman aged 18-30 years with acute COVID-19.

J is TRBJ1-1 and V is TRBV7-9; TRBD1 matches at 7 bases. The ends lost 5 bases at V and 7 bases at J; junction bases unmatched: 13. This CDR3 contains 15 residues. Germline-derived CDR1 and CDR2 are SEHNR and FQNEAQ (reference sequence). Here the CDR3 reads CASSLAATGDREAFF. The DNA for the CDR3 is TGTGCCAGCAGCCTTGCCGCCACAGGGGACCGTGAAGCTTTCTTT.

The rearrangement links TRBV7-9 to TRBJ2-3, with D tentatively TRBD2 (6 bases). Per the germline V gene, CDR1 is SEHNR and CDR2 is FQNEAQ (reference sequence). Trimming pared 1 base from V and 0 bases from J, leaving 11 bases between. The CDR3 loop spans 16 amino acids. This chain's CDR3 is CASSLVADPSTDTQYF. The CDR3 DNA reads as TGTGCCAGCAGCTTAGTAGCGGACCCTAGCACAGATACGCAGTATTTT.

The chain combines TRBV11-2 with TRBJ2-7, with a weak D call TRBD1 (5 bases). The CDR3 loop spans 15 amino acids. CDR1 and CDR2 (germline): SGHAT, FQNNGV. The ends were cut back, 5 bases at V and 0 bases at J, with 14 bases in the middle. CDR3 sequence reads: CASSPFEGDSYEQYF. Written as DNA, the CDR3 is TGTGCCAGCAGCCCCTTCGAAGGGGACTCCTACGAGCAGTACTTC. Filled out from reference TRBV11-2 and TRBJ2-7, the complete variable domain reads EAGVAQSPRYKIIEKRQSVAFWCNPISGHATLYWYQQILGQGPKLLIQFQNNGVVDDSQLPKDRFSAERLKGVDSTLKIQPAKLEDSAVYLCASSPFEGDSYEQYFGPGTRLTVT.

The genes are TRBV7-2 and TRBJ2-2; a possible D gene is TRBD1 (5 bases). CDR3 length equals 15 residues. Germline assignment: CDR1 SGHTA and CDR2 FQGNSA. V was trimmed by 2 bases and J by 3 bases, leaving 10 bases between them. CDR3 region: CASSLQGYDTGELFF. Here the CDR3 DNA reads TGTGCCAGCAGCTTACAGGGTTATGACACCGGGGAGCTGTTTTTT.

V usage is TRBV5-1 and J usage is TRBJ2-3; tentatively, D is TRBD1 (6 bases). Germline CDR1 is SGHRS and CDR2 is YFSETQ. The CDR3 contains 16 residues. Trimming left V 4 bases short and J 4 bases short, with 19 bases between. The CDR3 DNA sequence: TGCGCCAGCAGCCCAGGACAGACGAATGTAGCAGATACGCAGTATTTT. This encodes CASSPGQTNVADTQYF. Filled out from reference TRBV5-1 and TRBJ2-3, the complete variable domain reads KAGVTQTPRYLIKTRGQQVTLSCSPISGHRSVSWYQQTPGQGLQFLFEYFSETQRNKGNFPGRFSGRQFSNSRSEMNVSTLELGDSALYLCASSPGQTNVADTQYFGPGTRLTVL.

The chain carries TRBV5-1 and TRBJ2-1; 9 bases line up with TRBD2. V lost 0 bases and J lost 5; bases outside the gene matches: 9. Germline-derived CDR1 and CDR2 are SGHRS and YFSETQ. The CDR3 consists of 17 residues. Written as DNA, the CDR3 is TGCGCCAGCAGCTTGGCCGCTAGCGGGATCGGAGACAATGAGCAGTTCTTC. Protein sequence: CASSLAASGIGDNEQFF.

This clone was detected a few times. V is TRBV19 and J is TRBJ2-4, with a possible D match to TRBD2 (5 bases). The V end lost 4 bases, the J end lost 1 base, and 11 bases lay between the germline ends. The V gene's germline CDR1 is LNHDA and CDR2 SQIVND (reference sequence). The CDR3 spans 15 residues. The CDR3 sequence is CASSTLAVAKNIQYF. CDR3 DNA: TGTGCCAGTAGTACTCTAGCTGTTGCCAAAAACATTCAGTACTTC.

The chain recombines TRBV28 with TRBJ1-3, with TRBD1 as a possible D gene (5 bases). Germline CDR1 reads MDHEN; CDR2 reads SYDVKM. CDR3 length: 16 residues. V lost 10 bases to trimming and J lost 7 bases, with 26 bases between them. For the CDR3, the DNA is TGTGCCACCTTTTCCCTTCAGGGTGTGTTTGTGAACACCATATATTTT. Its protein product is CATFSLQGVFVNTIYF.

V usage is TRBV27 and J usage is TRBJ1-1; no clear D. Trimming stripped 7 bases from V and 1 base from J, with 7 bases between. The CDR3 consists of 12 residues. Looked up from germline, CDR1 is MNHEY and CDR2 is SMNVEV (reference sequence). The DNA of the CDR3 is TGTGCCAGCATCAGTCGGAACACTGAAGCTTTCTTT. Protein: CASISRNTEAFF.

The chain couples TRBV28 to TRBJ1-3; 9 bases are shared with TRBD1. Germline assignment: CDR1 MDHEN and CDR2 SYDVKM. V gave up 7 bases and J gave up 5 bases; unmatched junction bases: 9. This CDR3 is built from 15 residues. The CDR3 region is CASTSVGTGRNTIYF. Written as DNA, the CDR3 is TGTGCCAGCACCTCCGTTGGGACAGGGAGAAACACCATATATTTT.

The J gene is TRBJ1-3, the V gene TRBV6-5; D perhaps matches TRBD1 (6 bases). This CDR3 is built from 15 residues. Trimming shortened V by 4 bases and J by 2 bases, and 12 bases separated the two germline ends. The germline gives CDR1 MNHEY, CDR2 SVGAGI. This CDR3 is CASSFDRLPGNTIYF. The CDR3, as DNA: TGTGCCAGCAGTTTCGACAGGCTACCTGGAAACACCATATATTTT.

The chain has TRBV2 and TRBJ2-1; no clear D gene. Germline CDR1 SNHLY, CDR2 FYNNEI. Trimming removed 2 bases from V and 0 bases from J, with 8 bases in between. This CDR3 comprises 15 residues. The CDR3 DNA reads as TGTGCCAGCAGTGAACGAGCGAGCTCCTACAATGAGCAGTTCTTC. Its protein is CASSERASSYNEQFF.

This chain uses TRBV28 with TRBJ2-1, with D possibly TRBD1 on 6 matching bases. Trimming removed 5 bases at V and 8 bases at J, with 19 bases between. CDR3 length: 15 amino acids. Germline V gives CDR1 MDHEN, CDR2 SYDVKM. The CDR3 sequence is CASSHRELLLDEQFF. The DNA of the CDR3 is TGTGCCAGCAGTCACAGGGAACTACTTTTGGATGAGCAGTTCTTC.

The rearrangement uses TRBV12-3 or TRBV12-4 and TRBJ2-7; D gene ambiguous. The V and J ends lost 3 bases and 6 bases respectively, with 12 bases between them. The CDR3 loop spans 13 amino acids. CDR3 sequence reads: CASSFVRPSEQYF. Written as DNA, the CDR3 is TGTGCCAGCAGTTTCGTCAGGCCCTCCGAGCAGTACTTC.

J is TRBJ2-2 and V is TRBV5-1; D might be TRBD1 (6 bases). The CDR3 consists of 13 residues. Per germline, CDR1 SGHRS and CDR2 YFSETQ. V dropped 4 bases and J dropped 5 bases, with 9 bases sitting between them. The CDR3 here is CASSTRGTGELFF. As DNA, the CDR3 is TGCGCCAGCAGCACCAGGGGTACCGGGGAGCTGTTTTTT.

The chain carries TRBV7-9 and TRBJ2-1; D possibly corresponds to TRBD2 (5 bases). CDR1 SEHNR and CDR2 FQNEAQ come from the germline V gene (reference sequence). The CDR3 is 13 amino acids. Trimming stripped 8 bases from V and 0 bases from J, with 8 bases between. The chain's CDR3 is CASGLGSYNEQFF. The CDR3 DNA reads TGTGCCAGCGGACTTGGCTCCTACAATGAGCAGTTCTTC. The full variable domain, completed using reference TRBV7-9 and TRBJ2-1, is DTGVSQNPRHKITKRGQNVTFRCDPISEHNRLYWYRQTLGQGPEFLTYFQNEAQLEKSRLLSDRFSAERPKGSFSTLEIQRTEQGDSAMYLCASGLGSYNEQFFGPGTRLTVL.

CDR3 protein: CASSPGSNEETQYF. As DNA, the CDR3 is TGTGCCAGCAGTCCCGGGTCAAACGAAGAGACCCAGTACTTC. The V gene is TRBV6-5, the J gene TRBJ2-5, with D unclear. Per the germline V gene, CDR1 is MNHEY and CDR2 is SVGAGI. The CDR3 extends over 14 amino acids. The V gene lost 5 bases and the J gene lost 3 bases, with 13 bases spanning the gap.

This chain connects TRBV28 to TRBJ1-2, with 7 bases identical to TRBD1. J gave up 3 bases and V 4 bases, and 8 bases lay outside the gene matches. Per the germline V gene, CDR1 is MDHEN and CDR2 is SYDVKM. The CDR3 sequence is 15 residues long. CDR3 DNA sequence: TGTGCCAGCAGTTCGCACAGGGGAGAGGACTATGGCTACACCTTC. The encoded protein is CASSSHRGEDYGYTF.

This clone is a singleton in its sample. The chain has TRBV21-1 and TRBJ2-2; the table's D gene call, TRBD2, was not cross checked with the DNA. TRBV21-1 is deemed a pseudogene. The CDR3 loop spans 18 amino acids. CDR3: CASRWGLAGGGNTGELFF. DNA for the CDR3: TGTGCCAGCAGATGGGGACTAGCGGGCGGAGGAAACACCGGGGAGCTGTTTTTT.

This chain links TRBV28 with TRBJ1-4; the match to TRBD1 covers 10 bases. CDR3 length equals 15 residues. V was pared by 7 bases and J by 3 bases, with 5 bases of the junction left unmatched. CDR1 is MDHEN, CDR2 SYDVKM, per germline. The CDR3 bases are TGTGCCAGCACTAAGACAGGGGGCTCTAATGAAAAACTGTTTTTT. Translating gives CASTKTGGSNEKLFF.